This TCR beta chain comes out of a study of shared clonotypes between healthy human individuals. Comment on this clone: The antigen is not known.

Overall study results and limits: Clonotype sharing among donors was expected to depend on sequencing depth. Tissue TCR repertoires likely differ from these blood-only repertoires. Rarefaction analysis demonstrated incomplete sorted-subset sequencing notwithstanding large depth. What naive subsets generally showed was a larger estimated richness than memory subsets showed.

Assay: immunoSEQ multiplex PCR; the TCRdb copy retains only in-frame clones and omits some. The sample carries roughly 2.2 million clones, more than 80% recorded once. Sequencing was done on a sample of naive CD4+ T cells from PBMCs. Subset meaning: CD45RA+ positively selected. The clonotype was recovered from a man aged 18 to 35 in good health. Some clones in this sample may be carry-over from other donors' samples.

The CDR3 coding sequence is TGTGCCAGCAGCCAAGATCAAGTGCCCGGTACGCAGTATTTT. It codes for CASSQDQVPGTQYF. The rearrangement links TRBV4-2 to TRBJ2-3; D not resolved. This CDR3 has 14 amino acids. Germline CDR1 LGHNA, CDR2 YNFKEQ. The ends were cut back, 0 bases at V and 8 bases at J, with 12 bases in the middle.